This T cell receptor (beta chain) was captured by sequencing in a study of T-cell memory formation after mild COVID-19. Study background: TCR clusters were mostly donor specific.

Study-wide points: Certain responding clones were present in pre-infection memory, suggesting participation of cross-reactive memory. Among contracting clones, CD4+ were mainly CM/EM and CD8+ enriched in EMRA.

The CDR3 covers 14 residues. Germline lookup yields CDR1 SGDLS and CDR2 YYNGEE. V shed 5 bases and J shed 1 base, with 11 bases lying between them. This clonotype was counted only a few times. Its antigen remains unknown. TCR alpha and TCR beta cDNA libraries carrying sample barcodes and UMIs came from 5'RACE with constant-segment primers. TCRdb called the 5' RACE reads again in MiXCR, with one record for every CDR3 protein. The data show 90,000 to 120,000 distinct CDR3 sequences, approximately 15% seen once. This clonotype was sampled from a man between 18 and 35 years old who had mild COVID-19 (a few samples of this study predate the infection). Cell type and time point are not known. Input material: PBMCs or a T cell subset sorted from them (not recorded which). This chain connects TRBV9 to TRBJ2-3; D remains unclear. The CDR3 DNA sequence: TGTGCCAGCAGGCCTACCGGAGGCACAGATACGCAGTATTTT. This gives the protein CASRPTGGTDTQYF. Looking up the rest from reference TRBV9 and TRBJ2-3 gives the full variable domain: DSGVTQTPKHLITATGQRVTLRCSPRSGDLSVYWYQQSLDQGLQFLIQYYNGEERAKGNILERFSAQQFPDLHSELNLSSLELGDSALYFCASRPTGGTDTQYFGPGTRLTVL.